This T cell receptor (beta chain) comes out of a study of CD8+ T cells in alopecia areata. Isolated RNA was reverse transcribed into cDNA used as the sequencing template. Here immunoSEQ multiplex PCR was the method, and the copy in TCRdb shows in-frame clones only, minus some. The sample contains more than 95,000 clones, roughly 50% of which appear only once. The table lists this clone with a few counts. The antigen is not known. Germline CDR1 is SGHTA and CDR2 is FQGNSA. Trimming left V 3 bases short and J 5 bases short, with 17 bases between. The CDR3 is 15 amino acids. Notes on the study in general: Shared TCR sequences were less clear between patients than in mice, possibly partly from HLA diversity.

The rearrangement joins TRBV7-2 to TRBJ2-7; D is undetermined. The receptor's source is a human donor in good health. Sequencing was carried out using CD4+ T cells sorted from blood. The CDR3 bases are TGTGCCAGCAGCTTCAGAAGCCTGGGTTTGCACGAGCAGTACTTC. Its protein product is CASSFRSLGLHEQYF.